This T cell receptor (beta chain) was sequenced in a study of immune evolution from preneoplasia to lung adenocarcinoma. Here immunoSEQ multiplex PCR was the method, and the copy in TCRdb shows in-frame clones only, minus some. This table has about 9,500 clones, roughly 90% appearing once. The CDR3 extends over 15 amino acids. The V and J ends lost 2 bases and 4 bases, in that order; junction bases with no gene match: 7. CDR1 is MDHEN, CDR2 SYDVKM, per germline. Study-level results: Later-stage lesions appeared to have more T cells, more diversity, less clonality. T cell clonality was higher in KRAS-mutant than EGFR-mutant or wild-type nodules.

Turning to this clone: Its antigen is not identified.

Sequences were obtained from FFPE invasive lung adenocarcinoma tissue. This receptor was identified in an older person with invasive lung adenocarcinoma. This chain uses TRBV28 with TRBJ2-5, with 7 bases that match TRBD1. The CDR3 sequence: CASSLIDRVGETQYF. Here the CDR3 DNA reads TGTGCCAGCAGTTTAATAGACAGGGTTGGAGAGACCCAGTACTTC.